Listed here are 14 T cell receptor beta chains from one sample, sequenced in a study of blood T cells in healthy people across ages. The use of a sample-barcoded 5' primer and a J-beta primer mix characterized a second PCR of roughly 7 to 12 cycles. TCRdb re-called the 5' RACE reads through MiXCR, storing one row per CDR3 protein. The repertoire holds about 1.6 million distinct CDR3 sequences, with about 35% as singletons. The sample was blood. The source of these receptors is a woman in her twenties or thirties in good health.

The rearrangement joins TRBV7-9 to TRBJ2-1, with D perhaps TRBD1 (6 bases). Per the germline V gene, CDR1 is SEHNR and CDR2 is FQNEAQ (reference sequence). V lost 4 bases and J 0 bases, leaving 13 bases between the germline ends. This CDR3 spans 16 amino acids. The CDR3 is CASSSSETGSYNEQFF. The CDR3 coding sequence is TGTGCCAGCAGCTCCTCTGAGACAGGCTCCTACAATGAGCAGTTCTTC.

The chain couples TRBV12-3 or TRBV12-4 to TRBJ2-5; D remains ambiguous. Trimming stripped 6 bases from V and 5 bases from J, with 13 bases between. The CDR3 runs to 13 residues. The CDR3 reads CASSQPPLETQYF. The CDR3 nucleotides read TGTGCCAGCAGCCAACCCCCATTGGAGACCCAGTACTTC.

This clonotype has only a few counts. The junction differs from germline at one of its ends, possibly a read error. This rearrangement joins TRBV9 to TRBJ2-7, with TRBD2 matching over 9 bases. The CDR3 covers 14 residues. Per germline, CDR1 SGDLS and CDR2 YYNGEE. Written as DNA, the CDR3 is TGTGCCGGCAGCCTTGGGACTAGCAGTAGCGAGCAGTACTTC. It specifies CAGSLGTSSSEQYF.

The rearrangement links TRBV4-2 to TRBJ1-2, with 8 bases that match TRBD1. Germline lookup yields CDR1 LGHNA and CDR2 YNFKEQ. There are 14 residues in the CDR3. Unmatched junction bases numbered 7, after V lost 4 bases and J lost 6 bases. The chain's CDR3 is CASSPFDRGDGYTF. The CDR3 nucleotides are TGTGCCAGCAGCCCCTTTGACAGGGGAGATGGCTACACCTTC.

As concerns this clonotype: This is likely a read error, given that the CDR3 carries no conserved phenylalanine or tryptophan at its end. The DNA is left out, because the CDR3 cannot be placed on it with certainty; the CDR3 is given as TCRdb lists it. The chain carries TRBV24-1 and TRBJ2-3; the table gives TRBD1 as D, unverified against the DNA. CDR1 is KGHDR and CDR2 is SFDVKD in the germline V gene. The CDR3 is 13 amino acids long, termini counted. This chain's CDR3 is CATSAPDIFRPYL.

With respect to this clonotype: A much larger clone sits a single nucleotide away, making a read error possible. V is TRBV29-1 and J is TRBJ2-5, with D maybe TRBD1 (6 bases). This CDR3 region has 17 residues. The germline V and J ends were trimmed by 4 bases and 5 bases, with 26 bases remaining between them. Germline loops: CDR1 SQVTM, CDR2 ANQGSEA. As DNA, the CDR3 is TGCAGCGTTGCAGGGGCAGGGTCGTTGGTGGGTGAGGAGACCCAGTACTTC. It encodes CSVAGAGSLVGEETQYF.

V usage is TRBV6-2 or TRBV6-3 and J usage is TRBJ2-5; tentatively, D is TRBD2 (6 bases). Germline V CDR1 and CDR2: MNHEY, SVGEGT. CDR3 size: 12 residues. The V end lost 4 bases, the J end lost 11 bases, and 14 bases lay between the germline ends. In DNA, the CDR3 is TGTGCCAGCAGTTCGATGGGGGGTAAGCAGTACTTC. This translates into CASSSMGGKQYF.

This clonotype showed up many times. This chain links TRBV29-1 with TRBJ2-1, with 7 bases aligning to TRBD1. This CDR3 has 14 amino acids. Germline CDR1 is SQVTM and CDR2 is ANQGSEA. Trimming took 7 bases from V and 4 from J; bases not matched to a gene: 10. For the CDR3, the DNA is TGCAGCGCCCAATCCGACAGGGATTACAATGAGCAGTTCTTC. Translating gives CSAQSDRDYNEQFF.

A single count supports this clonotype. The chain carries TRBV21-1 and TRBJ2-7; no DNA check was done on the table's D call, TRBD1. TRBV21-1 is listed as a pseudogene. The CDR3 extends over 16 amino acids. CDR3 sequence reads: CASSPPGDRRSYEQYF. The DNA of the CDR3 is TGTGCCAGCAGCCCTCCCGGGGACAGACGCTCCTACGAGCAGTACTTC.

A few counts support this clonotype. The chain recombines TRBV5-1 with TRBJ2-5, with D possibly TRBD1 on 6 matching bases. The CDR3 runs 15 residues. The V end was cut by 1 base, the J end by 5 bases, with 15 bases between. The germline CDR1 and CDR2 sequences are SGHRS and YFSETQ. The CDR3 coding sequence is TGCGCCAGCAGCTTGAGGACAGCCAACGGGGAGACCCAGTACTTC. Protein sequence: CASSLRTANGETQYF.

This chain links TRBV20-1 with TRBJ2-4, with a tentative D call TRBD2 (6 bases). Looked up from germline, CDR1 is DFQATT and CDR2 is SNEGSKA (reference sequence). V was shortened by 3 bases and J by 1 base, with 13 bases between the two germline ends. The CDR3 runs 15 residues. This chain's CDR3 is CSARSLGRAKNIQYF. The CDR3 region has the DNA TGCAGTGCTAGGTCTCTGGGGAGGGCCAAAAACATTCAGTACTTC.

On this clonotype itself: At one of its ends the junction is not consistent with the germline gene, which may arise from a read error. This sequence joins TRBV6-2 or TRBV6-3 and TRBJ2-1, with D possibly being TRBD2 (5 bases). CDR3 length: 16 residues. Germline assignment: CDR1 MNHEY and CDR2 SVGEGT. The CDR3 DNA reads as TGTGCCAGCATCCCTCGGAGGCAAGGCTCCGACAATGAGCAGTTCTTC. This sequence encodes CASIPRRQGSDNEQFF.

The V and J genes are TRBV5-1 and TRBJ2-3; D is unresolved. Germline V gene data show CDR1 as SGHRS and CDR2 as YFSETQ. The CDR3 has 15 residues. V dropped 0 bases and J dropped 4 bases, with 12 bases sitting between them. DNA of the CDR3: TGCGCCAGCAGCTTGGCAAGGTTAAGTCCAGATACGCAGTATTTT. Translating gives CASSLARLSPDTQYF.

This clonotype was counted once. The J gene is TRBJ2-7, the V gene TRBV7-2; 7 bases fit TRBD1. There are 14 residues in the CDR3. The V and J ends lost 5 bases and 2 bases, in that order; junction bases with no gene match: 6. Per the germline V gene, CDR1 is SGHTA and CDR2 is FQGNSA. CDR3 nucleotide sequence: TGTGCCAGCAGCACGGACAGGTCCACCTACGAGCAGTACTTC. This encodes CASSTDRSTYEQYF.